The 31 T cell receptor beta chains below come from one sample, sequenced in a study of neurological immune-mediated disorders. TCRdb redid the calling of the 5' RACE reads with MiXCR, one entry per CDR3 protein. Of about 59,000 distinct CDR3 sequences listed, approximately 25% were seen once; the top ten hold about 4.9%. Described time point: technical triplicate 2. The sample consisted of PBMCs. These receptors all come from a man in his sixties with HTLV-1-associated myelopathy (HAM/TSP).

This clonotype was seen many times. The chain employs TRBV12-3 or TRBV12-4 and TRBJ2-2; D possibly matches TRBD1 or TRBD2 (5 bases each). The CDR3 is 15 amino acids. V lost 1 base, J lost 6 bases, and 12 bases lay in between. The CDR3 is CASSLDPQGAGELFF. DNA of the CDR3: TGTGCCAGCAGTTTAGACCCCCAGGGAGCCGGGGAGCTGTTTTTT.

As regards this clonotype: Just one base apart from a much larger clone, this may be a read error. V and J are TRBV7-2 and TRBJ2-1, with 7 bases matching TRBD2. Trimming cost V 4 bases and J 7 bases; bases outside gene matches: 10. CDR1 and CDR2 (germline): SGHTA, FQGNSA. CDR3 size: 15 residues. In DNA, the CDR3 is TGTGCCAGCAGCTCAAGAGGGAGGGCCTTTAATGAGCAGTTCTTC. It codes for CASSSRGRAFNEQFF.

This clonotype was found many times. In DNA form, the CDR3 reads TGTGCCAGCAGCCTGAAGCGGGAGGGCATCTGGGAGACCCAGTACTTC. This encodes CASSLKREGIWETQYF. The V and J genes are TRBV4-2 and TRBJ2-5, with TRBD2 identical over 10 bases. The germline CDR1 and CDR2 sequences are LGHNA and YNFKEQ. J was trimmed by 5 bases and V by 4 bases; bases with no gene match: 10. CDR3 size: 16 residues.

This clonotype was observed at least ten times. This chain uses TRBV5-1 with TRBJ1-1; TRBD1 matches at 8 bases. CDR3 length: 14 amino acids. V was pared by 3 bases and J by 5 bases, with 6 bases of the junction left unmatched. Germline V gene sequence: CDR1 SGHRS, CDR2 YFSETQ. This CDR3 reads CASSSTGEATEAFF. DNA for the CDR3: TGCGCCAGCAGCTCGACAGGGGAGGCGACTGAAGCTTTCTTT.

This clonotype was detected many times. The rearrangement joins TRBV4-1 to TRBJ1-2, with TRBD1 matching over 7 bases. The CDR3 contains 15 residues. With V trimmed by 2 bases and J by 3 bases, 6 bases remained unmatched. The germline CDR1 and CDR2 sequences are MGHRA and YSYEKL. The CDR3 region has the DNA TGCGCCAGCAGCCAAACAACAGGGGATGACTATGGCTACACCTTC. Translating gives CASSQTTGDDYGYTF.

The chain joins TRBV6-5 to TRBJ2-7; D unresolved. The CDR3 runs 15 residues. CDR1 is MNHEY and CDR2 is SVGAGI in the germline V gene. V lost 7 bases, J lost 4 bases, and 20 bases lay in between. This CDR3 is CASTPSVGASYEQYF. The CDR3 DNA follows: TGTGCCAGCACCCCCTCCGTTGGCGCTTCGTACGAGCAGTACTTC.

In its sample, this clonotype was seen a few times. The chain links TRBV10-3 to TRBJ2-3, with a possible D match to TRBD1 (6 bases). CDR3 length: 14 residues. Germline V gene sequence: CDR1 ENHRY, CDR2 SYGVKD. The germline V and J ends were trimmed by 3 bases and 3 bases, with 10 bases remaining between them. The CDR3: CAISEGGDTDTQYF. CDR3 DNA sequence: TGTGCCATCAGTGAAGGGGGTGATACAGATACGCAGTATTTT.

This clonotype was recorded many times. The chain couples TRBV28 to TRBJ1-5; D is uncertain. Germline CDR1 MDHEN, CDR2 SYDVKM. The CDR3 length is 14 residues. V was cut by 7 bases and J by 2 bases, with 12 bases left in between. CDR3 coding DNA: TGTGCCAGCACCTCGGGTGGGCGCAATCAGCCCCAGCATTTT. Its protein is CASTSGGRNQPQHF. Full variable domain (rest looked up from reference TRBV28 and TRBJ1-5): DVKVTQSSRYLVKRTGEKVFLECVQDMDHENMFWYRQDPGLGLRLIYFSYDVKMKEKGDIPEGYSVSREKKERFSLILESASTNQTSMYLCASTSGGRNQPQHFGDGTRLSIL.

The chain is built from TRBV27 and TRBJ2-7, with TRBD2 matching over 12 bases. V was pared by 2 bases and J by 4 bases, with 3 bases of the junction left unmatched. Per the germline V gene, CDR1 is MNHEY and CDR2 is SMNVEV (reference sequence). This CDR3 region has 15 residues. The CDR3 reads CASSLKTSGSYEQYF. CDR3 bases: TGTGCCAGCAGTTTAAAGACTAGCGGGAGTTACGAGCAGTACTTC.

The table lists this clonotype with many counts. The CDR3 protein is CASSQGRALGNQPQHF. The CDR3 bases are TGTGCCAGCAGCCAAGGCAGGGCGTTGGGCAATCAGCCCCAGCATTTT. The chain employs TRBV3-1 and TRBJ1-5; weak D call: TRBD1 (5 bases). V was clipped by 1 base and J by 2 bases, with 12 bases between them. CDR3 size: 16 residues. Germline assignment: CDR1 LGHDT and CDR2 YNNKEL (reference sequence).

This clonotype showed up many times. J is TRBJ2-5 and V is TRBV5-1; D tentatively fits TRBD1 or TRBD2 (5 bases each). This CDR3 spans 14 amino acids. Germline CDR1 reads SGHRS; CDR2 reads YFSETQ. V was trimmed by 4 bases and J by 3 bases, leaving 13 bases between them. The CDR3 sequence: CASSGTGPKETQYF. For the CDR3, the DNA is TGCGCCAGCAGCGGGACCGGGCCGAAAGAGACCCAGTACTTC.

In this sample, this clonotype turned up many times. V usage is TRBV28 and J usage is TRBJ2-7, with D possibly matching TRBD1 (6 bases). The CDR3 contains 14 residues. CDR1 MDHEN and CDR2 SYDVKM come from the germline V gene. V was pared by 8 bases and J by 3 bases, with 17 bases between. CDR3 region: CASGLTGAHYEQYF. As DNA, the CDR3 is TGTGCCAGCGGTCTGACAGGAGCCCACTACGAGCAGTACTTC.

This clonotype has a count of ten or more. The rearrangement uses TRBV20-1 and TRBJ2-1; D is unclear. V dropped 6 bases and J dropped 9 bases, with 15 bases sitting between them. CDR1 and CDR2 (germline): DFQATT, SNEGSKA (reference sequence). This CDR3 is built from 12 residues. This CDR3 is CSAGPRPSEQFF. The DNA of the CDR3 is TGCAGTGCGGGTCCGAGGCCCTCTGAGCAGTTCTTC.

This clonotype was found many times. CDR3 region: CASSLDSTDTQYF. As DNA, the CDR3 is TGTGCCAGCAGCTTGGACAGCACAGATACGCAGTATTTT. The rearrangement links TRBV11-2 to TRBJ2-3; no reliable D call. Trimming took off 3 bases at V and 0 bases at J, with 4 bases between the two ends. Germline lookup yields CDR1 SGHAT and CDR2 FQNNGV. This CDR3 comprises 13 residues. Looking up the rest from reference TRBV11-2 and TRBJ2-3 gives the full variable domain: EAGVAQSPRYKIIEKRQSVAFWCNPISGHATLYWYQQILGQGPKLLIQFQNNGVVDDSQLPKDRFSAERLKGVDSTLKIQPAKLEDSAVYLCASSLDSTDTQYFGPGTRLTVL.

This clonotype was recorded at least ten times. This chain joins TRBV12-3 or TRBV12-4 and TRBJ1-5, with D perhaps TRBD1 (6 bases). The CDR3 contains 16 residues. Trimming stripped 1 base from V and 11 bases from J, with 21 bases between. The chain's CDR3 is CASSLDGRGAVTAQHF. Here the CDR3 DNA reads TGTGCCAGCAGTTTAGACGGCCGGGGGGCCGTCACGGCCCAGCATTTT.

V gene TRBV7-2 combines with J gene TRBJ2-1; D may match TRBD1 or TRBD2 (5 bases each). CDR1 and CDR2 from the germline V gene are SGHTA and FQGNSA. The CDR3 is 15 amino acids. Trimming shortened V by 5 bases and J by 5 bases, and 16 bases separated the two germline ends. The CDR3 loop reads CASSLHGTPDNEQFF. The CDR3 DNA sequence: TGTGCCAGCAGCCTCCACGGGACGCCCGACAATGAGCAGTTCTTC. Full variable domain (rest looked up from reference TRBV7-2 and TRBJ2-1): GAGVSQSPSNKVTEKGKDVELRCDPISGHTALYWYRQSLGQGLEFLIYFQGNSAPDKSGLPSDRFSAERTGGSVSTLTIQRTQQEDSAVYLCASSLHGTPDNEQFFGPGTRLTVL.

About this clonotype: One base away lies a much larger clone, so this may be a sequencing read error. The rearrangement links TRBV5-6 to TRBJ1-2; tentatively, D is TRBD1 (5 bases). Germline values: CDR1 SGHDT, CDR2 YYEEEE. The length of the CDR3 is 12 residues. The CDR3 DNA reads as TGTGTCAGCAGCCCAGGGACGGAGGGCTACACCTTC. The encoded protein is CVSSPGTEGYTF.

There are many counts of this clonotype. The V and J genes are TRBV4-2 and TRBJ2-1; 7 positions match TRBD2. The V gene end was trimmed by 1 base and the J gene end by 7 bases; junction bases not matched to a gene: 7. CDR1 is LGHNA, CDR2 YNFKEQ, per germline. This CDR3 has 15 residues. The chain's CDR3 is CASSQGELGGNEQFF. The DNA for the CDR3 is TGTGCCAGCAGCCAAGGGGAGCTGGGGGGGAATGAGCAGTTCTTC.

By share of the sample, this clonotype is medium-sized. The CDR3 bases are TGTGCCAGCAGTTTCCTCGGCGGAGGGTATCAAGAGACCCAGTACTTC. Encoded protein: CASSFLGGGYQETQYF. The V call is TRBV28, the J call TRBJ2-5, with D possibly matching TRBD2 (6 bases). The CDR3 contains 16 residues. CDR1 and CDR2 from the germline V gene are MDHEN and SYDVKM. V dropped 3 bases and J dropped 2 bases, with 16 bases sitting between them.

The chain couples TRBV20-1 to TRBJ1-5; tentative D call: TRBD1 (5 bases). The CDR3 runs 15 residues. Germline V gives CDR1 DFQATT, CDR2 SNEGSKA (reference sequence). Trimming stripped 3 bases from V and 3 bases from J, with 15 bases between. The chain's CDR3 is CSARDGARINQPQHF. The CDR3 DNA follows: TGCAGTGCTAGGGATGGGGCCCGCATCAATCAGCCCCAGCATTTT.

The sample holds many counts of this clonotype. The gene calls are TRBV10-3 and TRBJ2-3; 11 nucleotides line up with TRBD1. This CDR3 contains 15 residues. The trim removed 8 bases at V and 3 bases at J, leaving 7 bases unmatched. CDR1 and CDR2 (germline): ENHRY, SYGVKD. CDR3 residues: CAIGGTGGNTDTQYF. In DNA, the CDR3 is TGTGCCATCGGAGGGACAGGGGGTAATACAGATACGCAGTATTTT.

This clonotype was observed a few times. The chain links TRBV6-5 to TRBJ1-1; no clear D. The CDR3 totals 11 residues. V lost 8 bases and J 4 bases, leaving 8 bases between the germline ends. Germline V lookup: CDR1 MNHEY, CDR2 SVGAGI. CDR3 amino acids: CASVGGTEAFF. CDR3 DNA sequence: TGTGCCAGCGTGGGCGGCACTGAAGCTTTCTTT.

The chain links TRBV12-3 or TRBV12-4 to TRBJ1-2; 9 positions agree with TRBD1. V shed 2 bases and J 4 bases; nucleotides not matched to a gene: 5. CDR3 size: 15 residues. The CDR3 here is CASSLKQGAIYGYTF. In DNA form, the CDR3 reads TGTGCCAGCAGTTTAAAACAGGGGGCAATCTATGGCTACACCTTC.

This clonotype was counted many times. One junction end disagrees with the germline gene, perhaps due to a read error. This sequence joins TRBV7-7 and TRBJ2-3; 7 nucleotides line up with TRBD1. CDR3 length equals 15 residues. Germline CDR1 is SSHAT and CDR2 is FNYEAQ (reference sequence). This CDR3 reads CASSLGTANTDTQYF. The CDR3 nucleotides read TGTGCTAGCAGCCTTGGGACAGCAAACACAGATACGCAGTATTTT.

At least ten counts were recorded for this clonotype. The V and J genes are TRBV10-3 and TRBJ2-1; TRBD1 is a possible D gene (6 bases). CDR3 length equals 14 residues. CDR1 and CDR2 (germline): ENHRY, SYGVKD. Trimming shortened V by 10 bases and J by 0 bases, and 13 bases separated the two germline ends. CDR3 sequence (DNA): TGTGCCAGTAGTACAGGGAGCTCCTACAATGAGCAGTTCTTC. Translating gives CASSTGSSYNEQFF.

This clonotype was seen more than once but under ten times. The chain uses TRBV5-1 and TRBJ2-3; D perhaps matches TRBD2 (6 bases). In germline, CDR1 is SGHRS, CDR2 YFSETQ. There are 13 residues in the CDR3. Trimming pared 3 bases from V and 5 bases from J, leaving 10 bases between. The CDR3 spells CASSWGERDTQYF. Written as DNA, the CDR3 is TGCGCCAGCAGCTGGGGGGAAAGAGATACGCAGTATTTT.

Ten or more counts support this clonotype. The V call is TRBV20-1, the J call TRBJ1-1, with D tentatively TRBD1 (5 bases). The germline gives CDR1 DFQATT, CDR2 SNEGSKA (reference sequence). Trimming left V 5 bases short and J 8 bases short, with 15 bases between. The CDR3 is 12 residues long. This CDR3 reads CSARGGALEAFF. For the CDR3, the DNA is TGCAGTGCTCGGGGAGGGGCGTTGGAAGCTTTCTTT.

This clonotype has at least ten counts. The rearrangement uses TRBV6-5 and TRBJ2-2; maybe TRBD2 (5 bases). Germline V gives CDR1 MNHEY, CDR2 SVGAGI. Deletions cut 6 bases from V and 5 bases from J, with 16 bases between. The CDR3 consists of 15 residues. In nucleotides, the CDR3 is TGTGCCAGCAGCCGGACTCCTCTAGGAACCGGGGAGCTGTTTTTT. It yields the protein CASSRTPLGTGELFF.

This clonotype was found many times. The V gene is TRBV28, the J gene TRBJ2-6, with TRBD1 matching 7 bases. Germline V gene sequence: CDR1 MDHEN, CDR2 SYDVKM. CDR3 size: 17 residues. The V gene end was trimmed by 2 bases and the J gene end by 2 bases; junction bases not matched to a gene: 6. The CDR3 DNA reads as TGTGCCAGCAGTTTAGCCCCCGACAGGGCTGGGGCCAACGTCCTGACTTTC. Protein sequence: CASSLAPDRAGANVLTF.

This clonotype has a count of ten or more. J is TRBJ2-2 and V is TRBV29-1; no definite D call. Looked up from germline, CDR1 is SQVTM and CDR2 is ANQGSEA. Trimming pared 7 bases from V and 2 bases from J, leaving 8 bases between. The CDR3 loop spans 12 amino acids. The CDR3 loop is CSASSNTGELFF. The CDR3 nucleotides read TGCAGCGCCTCTTCCAACACCGGGGAGCTGTTTTTT.

At least ten counts were recorded for this clonotype. CDR3 sequence reads: CAISEGVAGGSYNEQFF. The CDR3 DNA reads TGTGCCATCAGTGAGGGCGTAGCGGGAGGATCCTACAATGAGCAGTTCTTC. The rearrangement uses TRBV10-3 and TRBJ2-1, with TRBD2 matching 10 bases. The CDR3 runs to 17 residues. V dropped 2 bases and J dropped 1; count of bases not matched to a gene: 5. CDR1 is ENHRY, CDR2 SYGVKD, per germline.